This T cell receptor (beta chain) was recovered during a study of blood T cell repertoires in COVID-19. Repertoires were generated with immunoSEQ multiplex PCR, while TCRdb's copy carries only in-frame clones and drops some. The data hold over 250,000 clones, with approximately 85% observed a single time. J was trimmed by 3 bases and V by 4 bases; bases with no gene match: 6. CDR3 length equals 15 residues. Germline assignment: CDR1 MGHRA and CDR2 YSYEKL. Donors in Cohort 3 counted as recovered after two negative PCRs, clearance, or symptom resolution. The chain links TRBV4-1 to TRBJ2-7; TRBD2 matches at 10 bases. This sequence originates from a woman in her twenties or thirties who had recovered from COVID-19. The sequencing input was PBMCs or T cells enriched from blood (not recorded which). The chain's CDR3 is CASSPTTSGIYEQYF. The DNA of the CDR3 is TGCGCCAGCAGCCCAACAACTAGCGGGATCTACGAGCAGTACTTC.